The 26 T cell receptor beta chains listed next were all sequenced from one sample in a study of control samples from healthy donors and cancer patients. The table came from immunoSEQ multiplex PCR; TCRdb's copy has only in-frame clones and leaves some out. This repertoire shows roughly 140,000 clones, about 93% found once; its top ten account for approximately 2.5%. Sequencing used blood. The receptors originated from a man in his fifties in good health.

The gene calls are TRBV19 and TRBJ1-1; D remains unclear. The V end lost 2 bases, the J end lost 1 base, and 11 bases lay between the germline ends. CDR1 and CDR2 (germline): LNHDA, SQIVND (reference sequence). CDR3 length equals 15 residues. CDR3 coding DNA: TGTGCCAGTAGTATATCCAGGAGGGCGAACACTGAAGCTTTCTTT. This sequence encodes CASSISRRANTEAFF.

The genes are TRBV29-1 and TRBJ1-5; D possibly corresponds to TRBD1 (6 bases). V lost 3 bases, J lost 6 bases, and 12 bases lay in between. This CDR3 region has 13 residues. Germline values: CDR1 SQVTM, CDR2 ANQGSEA. Written as DNA, the CDR3 is TGCAGCGTTGAGTGGGGGGCGGGTCAGCCCCAGCATTTT. This translates into CSVEWGAGQPQHF.

The chain uses TRBV5-1 and TRBJ2-3, with a possible D match to TRBD2 (5 bases). The CDR3 loop spans 13 amino acids. CDR1 is SGHRS, CDR2 YFSETQ, per germline. The V and J ends lost 4 bases and 1 base respectively, with 7 bases between them. The CDR3 nucleotides are TGCGCCAGCAGCCGGGATGGCACAGATACGCAGTATTTT. Its protein is CASSRDGTDTQYF.

The chain couples TRBV14 to TRBJ1-6, with D hard to call. CDR1 is SGHDN and CDR2 is FVKESK in the germline V gene. This CDR3 has 15 amino acids. V shed 1 base and J shed 14 bases, with 18 bases lying between them. Here the CDR3 DNA reads TGTGCCAGCAGCCAAGGGCAGATGAGAATTCAAGCCCTCCACTTT. It is translated as CASSQGQMRIQALHF.

The chain couples TRBV28 to TRBJ1-5; D is unresolved. From germline, CDR1 is MDHEN and CDR2 SYDVKM. The CDR3 is 14 amino acids. Trimming cost V 6 bases and J 6 bases, with 15 bases left between them. CDR3 in DNA: TGTGCCAGCAGCGAGACGGTGATGGGTCAGCCCCAGCATTTT. Residues: CASSETVMGQPQHF.

In this sample, this clone turned up once. The chain employs TRBV6-5 and TRBJ1-2; TRBD1 aligns across 9 bases. Germline V CDR1 and CDR2: MNHEY, SVGAGI. The CDR3 is 14 residues long. V lost 6 bases to trimming and J lost 1 base; unmatched junction nucleotides: 3. The CDR3 sequence: CASRDRGINYGYTF. The CDR3 DNA sequence: TGTGCCAGCAGGGACAGGGGAATTAACTATGGCTACACCTTC.

The chain uses TRBV6-1 and TRBJ2-1; weak D call: TRBD2 (6 bases). This CDR3 is 17 amino acids long. V dropped 0 bases and J dropped 2 bases, with 14 bases sitting between them. The V gene's germline CDR1 is MNHNS and CDR2 SASEGT. CDR3 amino acids: CASSEAARRVPYNEQFF. The CDR3, as DNA: TGTGCCAGCAGTGAAGCCGCGAGGAGGGTCCCCTACAATGAGCAGTTCTTC.

This clone came up a few times. This chain joins TRBV25-1 and TRBJ1-5, with D perhaps matching TRBD1 (5 bases). The CDR3 consists of 14 residues. Looked up from germline, CDR1 is MGHDK and CDR2 is SYGVNS. V was cut by 3 bases and J by 7 bases, with 13 bases left in between. This CDR3 is CASSEWGADQPQHF. CDR3 DNA sequence: TGTGCCAGCAGTGAGTGGGGCGCGGACCAGCCCCAGCATTTT.

The count of this clone is one. Written as DNA, the CDR3 is TGCGCCAGCAGCTTTTTCGGGACGGGGAGCTCCTACGAGCAGTACTTC. It codes for CASSFFGTGSSYEQYF. This chain joins TRBV5-1 and TRBJ2-7, with D perhaps matching TRBD1 or TRBD2 (5 bases each). CDR1 is SGHRS and CDR2 is YFSETQ in the germline V gene. The CDR3 length is 16 residues. V dropped 2 bases and J dropped 0 bases, with 15 bases sitting between them. Filled out from reference TRBV5-1 and TRBJ2-7, the complete variable domain reads KAGVTQTPRYLIKTRGQQVTLSCSPISGHRSVSWYQQTPGQGLQFLFEYFSETQRNKGNFPGRFSGRQFSNSRSEMNVSTLELGDSALYLCASSFFGTGSSYEQYFGPGTRLTVT.

This clone was seen a few times. The sample contains more than one DNA sequence encoding this CDR3. The chain combines TRBV11-1 with TRBJ1-6, with 8 bases lining up with TRBD1. Losses at the gene ends were 2 bases for V and 5 bases for J; bases not matched to a gene: 2. The CDR3 is made up of 15 amino acids. CDR1 and CDR2 from the germline V gene are SGHAT and FQDESV (reference sequence). The CDR3 protein is CASSLRTGNNSPLHF. The CDR3 DNA is TGTGCCAGCAGCTTAAGGACAGGGAATAATTCACCCCTCCACTTT.

This rearrangement joins TRBV10-3 to TRBJ1-1, with D unclear. The CDR3 runs to 11 residues. In germline, CDR1 is ENHRY, CDR2 SYGVKD. The V gene lost 7 bases and the J gene lost 7 bases, with 10 bases spanning the gap. CDR3 region: CAITLDGEAFF. DNA of the CDR3: TGTGCCATCACTTTGGACGGTGAAGCTTTCTTT.

The V gene is TRBV3-1 (or the pseudogene TRBV3-2), the J gene TRBJ1-1; D uncertain. In germline, CDR1 is LGHDT, CDR2 YNNKEL (reference sequence). The germline V and J ends were trimmed by 4 bases and 3 bases, with 6 bases remaining between them. This CDR3 spans 12 amino acids. Written as DNA, the CDR3 is TGTGCCAGCAGCCCCGACTACACTGAAGCTTTCTTT. Protein: CASSPDYTEAFF.

V gene TRBV5-4 combines with J gene TRBJ2-5; 10 bases match TRBD2. The germline CDR1 and CDR2 sequences are SGHNT and YYREEE (reference sequence). The length of the CDR3 is 17 residues. Germline trimming cut 2 bases from V and 4 bases from J; bases unmatched to any gene: 11. CDR3 in amino acids: CASSFSGAGGPGETQYF. The CDR3 DNA is TGTGCCAGCAGCTTTTCAGGAGCGGGAGGGCCGGGAGAGACCCAGTACTTC.

The rearrangement links TRBV5-1 to TRBJ2-5, with 11 bases identical to TRBD2. Germline V lookup: CDR1 SGHRS, CDR2 YFSETQ. This CDR3 is built from 16 residues. J was trimmed by 0 bases and V by 0 bases; bases with no gene match: 1. In nucleotides, the CDR3 is TGCGCCAGCAGCTTGGGGACTAGCGGGCACCAAGAGACCCAGTACTTC. It encodes CASSLGTSGHQETQYF.

This clone was found once. This chain joins TRBV11-2 and TRBJ2-7, with TRBD1 as a possible D gene (6 bases). CDR1 is SGHAT, CDR2 FQNNGV, per germline. There are 14 residues in the CDR3. Trimming took off 5 bases at V and 5 bases at J, with 16 bases between the two ends. CDR3 sequence: CASSTPQTGNEQYF. The CDR3 DNA follows: TGTGCCAGCAGCACGCCCCAAACAGGGAACGAGCAGTACTTC.

The table lists this clone with a count of one. The chain carries TRBV21-1 and TRBJ2-3; the DNA was not compared with TRBD2, the D call given in the table. TRBV21-1 is assigned pseudogene status. The CDR3 has 16 amino acids. CDR3 in DNA: TGTGCCAGCACTAGGCAATTTCTCAGGAGGGCAGATACGCAGTATTTT. Protein: CASTRQFLRRADTQYF.

On this clone: Other DNA sequences in this specimen translate into the identical CDR3. The chain couples TRBV19 to TRBJ1-1; maybe TRBD1 (5 bases). Germline V gene lookup returns CDR1 LNHDA and CDR2 SQIVND (reference sequence). The V gene lost 2 bases and the J gene lost 2 bases, with 9 bases spanning the gap. This CDR3 is 14 amino acids long. CDR3 sequence: CASSIFGGNTEAFF. CDR3 nucleotide sequence: TGTGCCAGTAGTATATTCGGGGGTAACACTGAAGCTTTCTTT.

Concerning this clone itself: This sample includes further DNA sequences coding for the same CDR3. The J gene is TRBJ2-1, the V gene TRBV5-1, with TRBD1 identical over 9 bases. The V gene's germline CDR1 is SGHRS and CDR2 YFSETQ. V gave up 4 bases and J gave up 3 bases; unmatched junction bases: 5. This CDR3 is built from 15 residues. CDR3 sequence: CASSLGQGGYNEQFF. Here the CDR3 DNA reads TGCGCCAGCAGCCTGGGACAGGGTGGCTACAATGAGCAGTTCTTC.

This clone was seen only once. This chain links TRBV18 with TRBJ2-7; D is perhaps TRBD1 (6 bases). Trimming removed 5 bases at V and 3 bases at J, with 11 bases between. Germline CDR1 reads KGHSH; CDR2 reads LQKENI. There are 13 residues in the CDR3. The chain's CDR3 is CASSIGGLYEQYF. The DNA of the CDR3 is TGTGCCAGCTCAATTGGGGGCCTCTACGAGCAGTACTTC.

The gene calls are TRBV24-1 and TRBJ2-7; 11 bases align to TRBD2. With V trimmed by 4 bases and J by 5 bases, 9 bases remained unmatched. CDR1 KGHDR and CDR2 SFDVKD come from the germline V gene. The CDR3 is 16 residues long. DNA for the CDR3: TGTGCCACCAGTGACCCCACTAGCGGGAGAAATAACGAGCAGTACTTC. Its protein product is CATSDPTSGRNNEQYF.

This chain links TRBV30 with TRBJ1-2, with 8 positions matching TRBD1. CDR1 GTSNPN and CDR2 SVGIG come from the germline V gene (reference sequence). CDR3 size: 14 residues. V shed 4 bases and J 4 bases; nucleotides not matched to a gene: 8. The CDR3, as DNA: TGTGCCTGGACTGGACAGGGTCGAATCTATGGCTACACCTTC. Its translation is CAWTGQGRIYGYTF.

This chain uses TRBV14 with TRBJ2-7; 9 nucleotides match TRBD1. The germline V gene encodes CDR1 SGHDN and CDR2 FVKESK. CDR3 length: 16 amino acids. Unmatched junction bases numbered 6, after V lost 1 base and J lost 2 bases. Written as DNA, the CDR3 is TGTGCCAGCAGCCAAGTAAACAGGGGGCTAACCTACGAGCAGTACTTC. It codes for CASSQVNRGLTYEQYF.

The CDR3 nucleotides read TGTGCCAGCAGCCCACAAAACTTCTACACAGATACGCAGTATTTT. This translates into CASSPQNFYTDTQYF. V usage is TRBV9 and J usage is TRBJ2-3, with D uncertain. This CDR3 spans 15 amino acids. Trimming shortened V by 4 bases and J by 2 bases, and 14 bases separated the two germline ends. Germline V gene lookup returns CDR1 SGDLS and CDR2 YYNGEE.

The rearrangement uses TRBV4-1 and TRBJ1-6, with D maybe TRBD1 (5 bases). CDR3 length equals 17 residues. Germline V CDR1 and CDR2: MGHRA, YSYEKL. The ends were cut back, 0 bases at V and 4 bases at J, with 13 bases in the middle. In DNA, the CDR3 is TGCGCCAGCAGCCAAGATACGGCAGGGAGATATAATTCACCCCTCCACTTT. Translation gives CASSQDTAGRYNSPLHF.

The gene calls are TRBV18 and TRBJ2-7; 9 bases map to TRBD1. The CDR3 runs to 14 residues. Trimming cost V 6 bases and J 6 bases; bases outside gene matches: 9. Germline-derived CDR1 and CDR2 are KGHSH and LQKENI. CDR3 coding DNA: TGTGCCAGCTCGCCGGGACAGGGTTTATCCGAGCAGTACTTC. It is translated as CASSPGQGLSEQYF.

This chain connects TRBV24-1 to TRBJ2-2, with 13 bases lining up with TRBD2. Germline CDR1 and CDR2: KGHDR and SFDVKD. Trimming took 4 bases from V and 7 from J; bases not matched to a gene: 11. The CDR3 covers 18 residues. CDR3 region: CATSDSTSGRPIVGELFF. The CDR3 DNA reads TGTGCCACCAGTGACTCGACTAGCGGGAGGCCGATCGTCGGGGAGCTGTTTTTT.